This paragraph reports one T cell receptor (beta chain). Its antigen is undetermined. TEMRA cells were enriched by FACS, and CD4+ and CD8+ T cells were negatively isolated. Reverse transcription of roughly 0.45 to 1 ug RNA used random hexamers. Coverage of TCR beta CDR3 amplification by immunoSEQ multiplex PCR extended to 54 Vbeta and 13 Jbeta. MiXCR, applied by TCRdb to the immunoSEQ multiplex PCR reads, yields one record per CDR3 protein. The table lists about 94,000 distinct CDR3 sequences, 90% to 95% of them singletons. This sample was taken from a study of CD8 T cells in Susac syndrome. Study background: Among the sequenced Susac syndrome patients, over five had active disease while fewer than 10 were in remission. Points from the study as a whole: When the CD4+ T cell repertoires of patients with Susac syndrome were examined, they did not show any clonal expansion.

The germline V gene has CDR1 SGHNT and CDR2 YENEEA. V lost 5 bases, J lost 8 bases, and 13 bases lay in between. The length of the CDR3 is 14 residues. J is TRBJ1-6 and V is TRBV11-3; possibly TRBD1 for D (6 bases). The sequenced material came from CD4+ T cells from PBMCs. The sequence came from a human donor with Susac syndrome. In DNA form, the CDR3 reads TGTGCCAGCAGCGCCCAGGGGTATGATTCACCCCTCCACTTT. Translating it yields CASSAQGYDSPLHF.